The 21 T cell receptor beta chains reported below all come from one sample, sequenced in a study of shared clonotypes between healthy human individuals. The assay was immunoSEQ multiplex PCR, and TCRdb's table has in-frame clones only and misses some. Of roughly 600,000 clones detected, roughly 98% appear once; the ten largest clones hold less than 0.35%. The naive CD8 population came from CD45RO-negative cells selected for CCR7, without terminally differentiated effector memory CD45RA+ cells. What was sequenced was naive CD8+ T cells sorted from blood. Receptors were obtained from a man aged 25 to 40 in good health.

As to this clone: A much larger clone sits a single nucleotide away, making a read error possible. The chain recombines TRBV6-5 with TRBJ2-7; tentative D call: TRBD2 (6 bases). The V end was cut by 4 bases, the J end by 5 bases, with 9 bases between. This CDR3 spans 12 amino acids. CDR1 and CDR2 from the germline V gene are MNHEY and SVGAGI. The CDR3 bases are TGTGCCAGCAGTTTATCGGGGGACGAGCAGTACTTC. Encoded protein: CASSLSGDEQYF.

The rearrangement uses TRBV7-9 and TRBJ2-1, with TRBD2 as a possible D gene (6 bases). V lost 5 bases, J lost 2 bases, and 13 bases lay in between. This CDR3 comprises 15 residues. The germline CDR1 and CDR2 sequences are SEHNR and FQNEAQ (reference sequence). As DNA, the CDR3 is TGTGCCAGCAGCATAACCGGGACTCCCTACAATGAGCAGTTCTTC. It yields the protein CASSITGTPYNEQFF.

The CDR3 DNA is TGTGCCAGTACTGGGGGAGTGTACACTGAAGCTTTCTTT. It encodes CASTGGVYTEAFF. The chain is built from TRBV19 and TRBJ1-1; D is possibly TRBD1 (5 bases). Germline V CDR1 and CDR2: LNHDA, SQIVND (reference sequence). V lost 7 bases and J 3 bases, leaving 12 bases between the germline ends. CDR3 size: 13 residues.

The chain joins TRBV28 to TRBJ1-1; D remains unclear. The CDR3 contains 15 residues. Germline lookup yields CDR1 MDHEN and CDR2 SYDVKM. The germline V and J ends were trimmed by 1 base and 0 bases, with 9 bases remaining between them. The CDR3 DNA reads TGTGCCAGCAGTTTATTAGGCGTTATGAACACTGAAGCTTTCTTT. It translates to CASSLLGVMNTEAFF.

V usage is TRBV7-9 and J usage is TRBJ2-2, with TRBD1 identical over 7 bases. Germline assignment: CDR1 SEHNR and CDR2 FQNEAQ (reference sequence). With 3 bases clipped from V and 2 bases from J, the junction kept 12 bases outside the gene matches. The CDR3 is 18 residues long. The CDR3, as DNA: TGTGCCAGCAGCTTCAGACAGGGTTCTAGGCTTAACACCGGGGAGCTGTTTTTT. Its translation: CASSFRQGSRLNTGELFF. Full variable domain (remainder filled in from reference TRBV7-9 and TRBJ2-2): DTGVSQNPRHKITKRGQNVTFRCDPISEHNRLYWYRQTLGQGPEFLTYFQNEAQLEKSRLLSDRFSAERPKGSFSTLEIQRTEQGDSAMYLCASSFRQGSRLNTGELFFGEGSRLTVL.

As DNA, the CDR3 is TGTGCCAGCAGCTTAGATCTTGGGAACACTGAAGCTTTCTTT. This translates into CASSLDLGNTEAFF. The rearrangement uses TRBV11-2 and TRBJ1-1; no definite D call. Germline assignment: CDR1 SGHAT and CDR2 FQNNGV. The CDR3 has 14 residues. Trimming took off 0 bases at V and 1 base at J, with 6 bases between the two ends. The full variable domain, completed using reference TRBV11-2 and TRBJ1-1, is EAGVAQSPRYKIIEKRQSVAFWCNPISGHATLYWYQQILGQGPKLLIQFQNNGVVDDSQLPKDRFSAERLKGVDSTLKIQPAKLEDSAVYLCASSLDLGNTEAFFGQGTRLTVV.

This clone was observed a single time. V gene TRBV19 combines with J gene TRBJ2-1, with D tentatively TRBD1 or TRBD2 (6 bases each). CDR1 is LNHDA and CDR2 is SQIVND in the germline V gene (reference sequence). The V gene lost 3 bases and the J gene lost 7 bases, with 10 bases spanning the gap. The CDR3 sequence is 13 residues long. CDR3 protein: CASSIRGQNEQFF. CDR3 DNA sequence: TGTGCCAGTAGTATCCGGGGGCAGAATGAGCAGTTCTTC.

The CDR3 spells CASSLRTASSYNEQFF. CDR3 coding DNA: TGTGCCAGCAGCTTACGGACAGCGAGCTCCTACAATGAGCAGTTCTTC. The chain employs TRBV7-8 and TRBJ2-1, with a tentative D call TRBD1 (6 bases). V shed 2 bases and J shed 0 bases, with 11 bases lying between them. The V gene's germline CDR1 is SGHVS and CDR2 FQNEAQ. This CDR3 comprises 16 residues.

This chain joins TRBV27 and TRBJ2-1; TRBD2 matches 8 bases. The CDR3 has 17 amino acids. The J segment lost 4 bases and the V segment lost 1 base, leaving 9 bases of the junction unmatched. In germline, CDR1 is MNHEY, CDR2 SMNVEV (reference sequence). In DNA, the CDR3 is TGTGCCAGCAGTTTATTGTCCCCACTAGCGGCTTACAATGAGCAGTTCTTC. This sequence encodes CASSLLSPLAAYNEQFF.

The V gene is TRBV4-3, the J gene TRBJ1-5; no clear D. The germline V and J ends were trimmed by 1 base and 1 base, with 8 bases remaining between them. Germline V lookup: CDR1 LGHNA, CDR2 YSLEER. The CDR3 length is 15 residues. CDR3 nucleotide sequence: TGCGCCAGCAGCCAAGGGTGGCAGAGCAATCAGCCCCAGCATTTT. It codes for CASSQGWQSNQPQHF.

The chain recombines TRBV4-1 with TRBJ1-5; perhaps TRBD1 as D (6 bases). Trimming removed 3 bases at V and 3 bases at J, with 12 bases between. The CDR3 length is 15 residues. Germline assignment: CDR1 MGHRA and CDR2 YSYEKL. The CDR3 DNA follows: TGCGCCAGCAGCCACACAACAGGGACCAATCAGCCCCAGCATTTT. Residues: CASSHTTGTNQPQHF.

This chain joins TRBV5-4 and TRBJ2-1; TRBD2 agrees at 13 bases. The CDR3 runs 16 residues. The J segment lost 7 bases and the V segment lost 2 bases, leaving 6 bases of the junction unmatched. CDR1 SGHNT and CDR2 YYREEE come from the germline V gene (reference sequence). CDR3 in amino acids: CASSFGLAGAQNEQFF. In DNA form, the CDR3 reads TGTGCCAGCAGCTTCGGACTAGCGGGAGCTCAAAATGAGCAGTTCTTC.

The genes are TRBV5-8 and TRBJ2-5; TRBD1 might be the D (6 bases). This CDR3 comprises 15 residues. Per the germline V gene, CDR1 is SGHTS and CDR2 is YDEGEE. V was shortened by 0 bases and J by 5 bases, with 14 bases between the two germline ends. CDR3 loop: CASSLVRTERETQYF. The CDR3 DNA sequence: TGTGCCAGCAGCTTGGTTAGGACAGAAAGGGAGACCCAGTACTTC.

The gene calls are TRBV9 and TRBJ2-1; TRBD1 aligns across 7 bases. This CDR3 comprises 15 residues. Germline lookup yields CDR1 SGDLS and CDR2 YYNGEE. V dropped 4 bases and J dropped 7; count of bases not matched to a gene: 11. The CDR3 sequence is CASSLTDRISNEQFF. The CDR3 nucleotides are TGTGCCAGCAGCCTTACGGACAGGATATCGAATGAGCAGTTCTTC.

This chain uses TRBV10-3 with TRBJ2-3; 9 positions match TRBD2. CDR1 is ENHRY and CDR2 is SYGVKD in the germline V gene. J was trimmed by 1 base and V by 6 bases; bases with no gene match: 8. The CDR3 has 16 residues. CDR3 in amino acids: CAISIETSGRTDTQYF. CDR3 in DNA: TGTGCCATCAGCATAGAGACTAGCGGACGCACAGATACGCAGTATTTT.

As for this clone: Other DNA sequences in this sample translate to the same CDR3. V usage is TRBV7-8 and J usage is TRBJ2-5; D is unclear. Germline assignment: CDR1 SGHVS and CDR2 FQNEAQ. The CDR3 contains 14 residues. Trimming left V 3 bases short and J 0 bases short, with 8 bases between. The chain's CDR3 is CASSLGGYQETQYF. DNA for the CDR3: TGTGCCAGCAGCTTGGGTGGGTACCAAGAGACCCAGTACTTC.

The chain recombines TRBV7-9 with TRBJ2-1, with D uncertain. The CDR3 length is 16 residues. The V end was cut by 3 bases, the J end by 0 bases, with 12 bases between. CDR1 is SEHNR and CDR2 is FQNEAQ in the germline V gene (reference sequence). The CDR3 nucleotides are TGTGCCAGCAGCTTGGGTGCGTTAAACTCCTACAATGAGCAGTTCTTC. Amino acid sequence: CASSLGALNSYNEQFF.

The chain carries TRBV11-3 and TRBJ2-1; 11 positions agree with TRBD2. The CDR3 has 13 amino acids. Germline assignment: CDR1 SGHNT and CDR2 YENEEA. The trim removed 3 bases at V and 10 bases at J, leaving 2 bases unmatched. CDR3 bases: TGTGCCAGCAGCTTGGGGACTAGCGGAGAGCAGTTCTTC. As protein: CASSLGTSGEQFF.

The rearrangement links TRBV5-5 to TRBJ2-1, with 10 bases aligning to TRBD2. Germline-derived CDR1 and CDR2 are SGHKS and YYEKEE (reference sequence). With 2 bases clipped from V and 5 bases from J, the junction kept 4 bases outside the gene matches. This CDR3 spans 15 amino acids. CDR3 residues: CASSLRLAGDNEQFF. Here the CDR3 DNA reads TGTGCCAGCAGCTTAAGACTAGCGGGTGACAATGAGCAGTTCTTC.

This clone has a single count. V usage is TRBV7-9 and J usage is TRBJ1-5, with D hard to call. CDR1 is SEHNR, CDR2 FQNEAQ, per germline (reference sequence). CDR3 length: 15 residues. The V gene lost 1 base and the J gene lost 0 bases, with 7 bases spanning the gap. The CDR3 reads CASSLGRVSNQPQHF. CDR3 nucleotides: TGTGCCAGCAGCTTAGGGCGGGTTAGCAATCAGCCCCAGCATTTT.

This chain uses TRBV5-1 with TRBJ1-4; D not resolved. V was trimmed by 5 bases and J by 0 bases, leaving 14 bases between them. The CDR3 totals 16 residues. CDR1 is SGHRS and CDR2 is YFSETQ in the germline V gene. The CDR3 sequence: CASSQEGRATNEKLFF. Written as DNA, the CDR3 is TGCGCCAGCAGTCAGGAAGGGCGTGCAACTAATGAAAAACTGTTTTTT.